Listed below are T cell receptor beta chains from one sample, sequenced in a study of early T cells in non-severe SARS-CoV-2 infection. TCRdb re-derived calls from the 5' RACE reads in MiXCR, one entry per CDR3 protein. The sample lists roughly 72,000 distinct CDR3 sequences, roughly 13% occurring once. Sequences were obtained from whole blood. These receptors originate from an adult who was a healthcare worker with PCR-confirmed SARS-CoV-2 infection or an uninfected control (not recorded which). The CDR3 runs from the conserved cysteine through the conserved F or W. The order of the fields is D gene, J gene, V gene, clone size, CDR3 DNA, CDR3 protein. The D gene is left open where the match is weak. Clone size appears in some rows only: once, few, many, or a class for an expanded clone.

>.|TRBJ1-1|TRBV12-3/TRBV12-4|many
TGTGCCAGCAGTTTGGGCGGACCGAACACTGAAGCTTTCTTT
CASSLGGPNTEAFF
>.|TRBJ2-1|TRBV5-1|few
TGCGCCAGCAGCCCGTCGGGGGATCCCTACAATGAGCAGTTCTTC
CASSPSGDPYNEQFF
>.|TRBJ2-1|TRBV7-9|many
TGTGCCAGCAGCTTTTCAGGGTCCAGAGATGAGCAGTTCTTC
CASSFSGSRDEQFF
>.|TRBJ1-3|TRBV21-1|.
TGTGCCAGCAGCAAAGTGGGGACAGGGTTTGGAAACACCATATATTTT
CASSKVGTGFGNTIYF
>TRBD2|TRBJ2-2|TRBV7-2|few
TGTGCCAGCAGGTTGGGACTAGCGGTCACCGGGGAGCTGTTTTTT
CASRLGLAVTGELFF
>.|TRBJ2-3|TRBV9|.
TGTGCCAGCAGCACGAACAGGTGGGGGACAGATACGCAGTATTTT
CASSTNRWGTDTQYF
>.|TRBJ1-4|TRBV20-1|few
TGCAGTGCTAGACCACAGGACGGGAAACGTAATGAAAAACTGTTTTTT
CSARPQDGKRNEKLFF
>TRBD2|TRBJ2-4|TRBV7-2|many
TGTGCCAGCAGCCCAGGACTAGCGGGAGGGATTTTAGCCAAAAACATTCAGTACTTC
CASSPGLAGGILAKNIQYF
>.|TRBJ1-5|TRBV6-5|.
TGTGCCAGCAGGGCAGGGGCCTATAGCAATCAGCCCCAGCATTTT
CASRAGAYSNQPQHF
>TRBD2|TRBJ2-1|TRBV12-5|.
TGTGCTAGTGGTTTGGTACGACTAGCGTCTATGTTGATCGATGAGCAGTTCTTC
CASGLVRLASMLIDEQFF
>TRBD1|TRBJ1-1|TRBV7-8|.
TGTGCCAGCAGCGGATACACAGGGGCAAGCGCTGAAGCTTTCTTT
CASSGYTGASAEAFF
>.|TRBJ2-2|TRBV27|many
TGTGCCAGCAGTTCCCTCCCGGGACGATGGGGCGGGGAGCTGTTTTTT
CASSSLPGRWGGELFF
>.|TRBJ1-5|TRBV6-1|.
TGTGCCAGCAGACTTCAGGAGAATCAGCCCCAGCATTTT
CASRLQENQPQHF
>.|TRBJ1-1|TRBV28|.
TGTGCCAGCAGTTTACGGGAGGGCGGGGCAACTGAAGCTTTCTTT
CASSLREGGATEAFF
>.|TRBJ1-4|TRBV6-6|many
TGTGCCAGCAGTTACGAGAGTGAAAAACTGTTTTTT
CASSYESEKLFF
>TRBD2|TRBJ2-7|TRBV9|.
TGTGCCAGCAGCGTAGACGCTAGCGGGAGTTACGAGCAGTACTTC
CASSVDASGSYEQYF
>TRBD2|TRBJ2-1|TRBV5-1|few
TGCGCCAGCAGCGATGGACTAGGGCCGGTGCGTGAGCAGTTCTTC
CASSDGLGPVREQFF
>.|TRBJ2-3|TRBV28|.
TGTGCCACCGAGGGAATTGGTACGCAGTATTTT
CATEGIGTQYF
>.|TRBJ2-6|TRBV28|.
TGTGCCAGCAACCGCCAGGGCTCTGGGGCCAACGTCCTGACTTTC
CASNRQGSGANVLTF
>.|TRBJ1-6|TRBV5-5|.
TGTGCCAGCAGCTTGGCCACCTGGGACGGTTCACCCCTCCACTTT
CASSLATWDGSPLHF
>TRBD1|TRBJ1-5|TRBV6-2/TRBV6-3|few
TGTGCCAGCAGTAGAGCAGGGGGCGAGCCCCAGCATTTT
CASSRAGGEPQHF
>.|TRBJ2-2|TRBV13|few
TGTGCCAGCAGCTCGAGAACTGAGGGGAACACCGGGGAGCTGTTTTTT
CASSSRTEGNTGELFF
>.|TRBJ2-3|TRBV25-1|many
TGTGCCAGCAGTGAACGGGGAGCAGACACAGATACGCAGTATTTT
CASSERGADTDTQYF
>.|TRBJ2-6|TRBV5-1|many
TGCGCCAGCAGCTTGGCGGTGGCGGGGGCCAACGTCCTGACTTTC
CASSLAVAGANVLTF
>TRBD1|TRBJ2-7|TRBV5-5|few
TGTGCCAGCAGCTTGGTGGGGGACAGCTACGAGCAGTACTTC
CASSLVGDSYEQYF
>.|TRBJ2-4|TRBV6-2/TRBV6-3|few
TGTGCCAGCAGCCCGGTAGCGGTAGCCAAAAACATTCAGTACTTC
CASSPVAVAKNIQYF
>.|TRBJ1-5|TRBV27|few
TGTGCCAGCAGTACGCAGGGTGACCAGCCCCAGCATTTT
CASSTQGDQPQHF
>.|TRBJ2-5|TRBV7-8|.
TGTGCCAGCAGCTTATCCCCAGCGCCCAGGGAGACCCAGTACTTC
CASSLSPAPRETQYF
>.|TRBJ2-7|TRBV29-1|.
TGCAGCGTTGCCAGGGGTCGTCGGAATTCCCGCCTGTACGAGCAGTACTTC
CSVARGRRNSRLYEQYF
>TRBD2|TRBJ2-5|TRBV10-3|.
TGTGCCATCAAGGCTAGCGGGAATCAAGAGACCCAGTACTTC
CAIKASGNQETQYF
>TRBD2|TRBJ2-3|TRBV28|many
TGTGCCAGCCTAGGGACTAGGGTTACAGATACGCAGTATTTT
CASLGTRVTDTQYF
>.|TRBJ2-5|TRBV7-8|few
TGTGCCAGCAGCTTGGATCCAATAGCGTCTCAGTACTTC
CASSLDPIASQYF
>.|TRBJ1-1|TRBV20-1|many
TGCAGTGCTGCCCTCCTGAGGGCTTTCTTT
CSAALLRAFF
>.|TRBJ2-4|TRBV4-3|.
TGCGCCAGCAGCCAGCAGCTAATACAAGCCAAAAACATTCAGTACTTC
CASSQQLIQAKNIQYF
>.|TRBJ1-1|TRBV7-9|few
TGTGCCAGCAGACGGCAGCCAGTGGACGGGGCTTTCTTT
CASRRQPVDGAFF
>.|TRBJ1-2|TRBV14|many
TGTGCCAGCAGACGTTCAAACTGGACGAAAATTAACAACTATGGCTACACCTTC
CASRRSNWTKINNYGYTF
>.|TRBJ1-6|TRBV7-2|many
TGTGCCAGCAGCCAGGGACAAGAGGGGTCACCCCTCCACTTT
CASSQGQEGSPLHF
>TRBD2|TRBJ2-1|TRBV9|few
TGTGCCAGCAGCCCGGGACTACACTTGGGGGAGCAGTTCTTC
CASSPGLHLGEQFF
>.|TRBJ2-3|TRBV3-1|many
TGTGCCAGCAGCCAAGATTCAGGAACAGATACGCAGTATTTT
CASSQDSGTDTQYF
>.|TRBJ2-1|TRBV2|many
TGTGCCAGCAGTGAACAGGGGCCGAACTCCAATGAGCAGTTCTTC
CASSEQGPNSNEQFF
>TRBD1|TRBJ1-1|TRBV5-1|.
TGCGCCAGCAGCTTGGATGACCCCGCGACAGGGAGTGAAGCTTTCTTT
CASSLDDPATGSEAFF
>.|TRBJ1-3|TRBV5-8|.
TGTGCCAGGGGCCAGGGCTTCTCTGGAAACACCATATATTTT
CARGQGFSGNTIYF
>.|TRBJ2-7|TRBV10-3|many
TGTGCCATCAGTCTACAGGGCGGCGAGCAGTACTTC
CAISLQGGEQYF
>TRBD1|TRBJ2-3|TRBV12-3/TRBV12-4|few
TGTGCCAGCAGCCTCGGACAGGGGACAGATACGCGGTATTTT
CASSLGQGTDTRYF
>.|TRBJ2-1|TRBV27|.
TGTGCCAGCAGTTTAGAGAGGGGGTATAGATACAATGAGCAGTTCTTC
CASSLERGYRYNEQFF
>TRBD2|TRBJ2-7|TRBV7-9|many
TGTGCCAGCAGTCCGCTCTCCGGTACCGGGACTAGCGGGAGGTATCCCCTTTACGAGCAGTACTTC
CASSPLSGTGTSGRYPLYEQYF
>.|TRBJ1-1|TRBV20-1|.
TGCAGTGCTAGTGACCATGAAGGGGCGAACACTGAAGCTTTCTTT
CSASDHEGANTEAFF
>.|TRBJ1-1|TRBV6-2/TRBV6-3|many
TGTGCCAGCGGACTACCGGGACGCGAAAAAAGGGGAGCTTTCTTT
CASGLPGREKRGAFF
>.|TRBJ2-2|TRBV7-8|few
TGTGCCAGCAGCTACCGAGTCGGGGGCAACACCGGGGAGCTGTTTTTT
CASSYRVGGNTGELFF
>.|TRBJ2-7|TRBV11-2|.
TGTGCCAGCAGCTCCTTGCGAGCCTCCTACGAGCAGTACTTC
CASSSLRASYEQYF
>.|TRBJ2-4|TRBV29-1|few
TGCAGCGTTGATAGGGAGGGGGTCGCCAAAAACATTCAGTACTTC
CSVDREGVAKNIQYF
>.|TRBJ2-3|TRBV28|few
TGTGCCAGCAGTTCAGCGGTAAATGACGATACGCAGTATTTT
CASSSAVNDDTQYF
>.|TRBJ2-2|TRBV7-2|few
TGTGCCAGCAGCTTAGAACAGGGTACCGGGGAGCTGTTTTTT
CASSLEQGTGELFF
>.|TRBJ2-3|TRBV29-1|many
TGCAGCGTTCTAGACAGAGGCACAGATACGCAGTATTTT
CSVLDRGTDTQYF
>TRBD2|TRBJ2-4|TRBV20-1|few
TGCAGTGCCCCGCTAGCGGGGGGGCAGCGGGCCAAAAACATTCAGTACTTC
CSAPLAGGQRAKNIQYF
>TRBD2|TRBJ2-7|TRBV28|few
TGTGCCAGCAGTCTGACGGGAGTTGCACTAGCGGGAGCCCACTACGAGCAGTACTTC
CASSLTGVALAGAHYEQYF
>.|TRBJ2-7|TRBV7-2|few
TGTGCCAGCAGCGTGACAGCCCCCTACGAGCAGTACTTC
CASSVTAPYEQYF
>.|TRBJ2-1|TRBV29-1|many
TGCAGCGCAACAGGAAAAAACAATGAGCAGTTCTTC
CSATGKNNEQFF